One sample yielded the 30 T cell receptor beta chains listed below, sequenced in a study of T-cell reconstitution after alpha-beta-depleted transplantation in children (dated by TCRdb to the mid-2010s). The method was PCR. The sequencer was an Illumina HiSeq 2500. TCR libraries were prepared with molecular barcoding, using unique molecular identifiers to normalize TCRbeta repertoire quantification. The public reads were reanalyzed by TCRdb: fastp trimming at Q25, MiXCR alignment, in-frame beta chains only. Each record represents a unique CDR3 protein, reported with the most common genes and DNA among its rows. Present in this sample are some 460,000 distinct CDR3 sequences, around 15% of which were seen just once. Just under 30% of the sample comes from the top ten. The sample's treatment or condition label, in plain terms: allogeneic hematopoietic cell transplantation with graft depleted of TCRalphabeta T cells and CD19 B cells.

Sequences were derived from PBMCs, mostly from graft donor cells, sampled 360 days after TCRalphabeta/CD19-depleted stem cell transplant. Receptor source: a boy under three years old who had a stem cell transplant for Wiskott-Aldrich syndrome, so the T cells may come from the graft donor.

This clonotype was seen a few times. The rearrangement joins TRBV29-1 to TRBJ2-1; TRBD2 might be the D (6 bases). V lost 6 bases and J lost 4, with 16 bases in between. Looked up from germline, CDR1 is SQVTM and CDR2 is ANQGSEA. The CDR3 consists of 14 residues. This chain's CDR3 is CSVAPGTFYNEQFF. In DNA form, the CDR3 reads TGCAGCGTCGCCCCCGGGACTTTTTACAATGAGCAGTTCTTC.

A few counts support this clonotype. The rearrangement links TRBV11-3 to TRBJ2-2; D ambiguous. V dropped 7 bases and J dropped 2 bases, with 11 bases sitting between them. The CDR3 extends over 14 amino acids. CDR1 and CDR2 from the germline V gene are SGHNT and YENEEA. In DNA form, the CDR3 reads TGTGCCAGCAAGGGCAGCCCTAACACCGGGGAGCTGTTTTTT. Translating it yields CASKGSPNTGELFF. Filled out from reference TRBV11-3 and TRBJ2-2, the complete variable domain reads EAGVVQSPRYKIIEKKQPVAFWCNPISGHNTLYWYLQNLGQGPELLIRYENEEAVDDSQLPKDRFSAERLKGVDSTLKIQPAELGDSAVYLCASKGSPNTGELFFGEGSRLTVL.

This clonotype was observed at least ten times. An end of the junction does not agree with germline; a read error may underlie this. The V and J genes are TRBV24-1 and TRBJ2-5, with 9 bases fitting TRBD1. From germline, CDR1 is KGHDR and CDR2 SFDVKD. The CDR3 spans 16 residues. CDR3 nucleotides: TGTGCCACGAGTGTACCGGGACAGGGTCACCAAGAGACCCAGTACTTC. Amino acid sequence: CATSVPGQGHQETQYF.

This clonotype was detected many times. Sequence at one end of the junction differs from germline and may be a read error. The chain has TRBV11-2 and TRBJ2-5, with a weak D call TRBD1 (6 bases). The germline gives CDR1 SGHAT, CDR2 FQNNGV. The CDR3 length is 13 residues. This CDR3 reads CASSRTVQETQYF. CDR3 bases: TGCGCCAGCAGCCGGACAGTCCAAGAGACCCAGTACTTC.

The chain couples TRBV2 to TRBJ2-7, with D maybe TRBD2 (5 bases). Germline-derived CDR1 and CDR2 are SNHLY and FYNNEI. The CDR3 is made up of 15 amino acids. Trimming pared 5 bases from V and 0 bases from J, leaving 14 bases between. The CDR3 DNA sequence: TGTGCCAGCAGTTCTGCAAGCGGAGGCTCCTACGAGCAGTACTTC. It is translated as CASSSASGGSYEQYF.

This clonotype was seen a few times. The chain has TRBV10-3 and TRBJ2-2; 11 nucleotides agree with TRBD2. The CDR3 is made up of 15 amino acids. CDR1 and CDR2 from the germline V gene are ENHRY and SYGVKD. Losses at the gene ends were 5 bases for V and 8 bases for J; bases not matched to a gene: 7. The CDR3 DNA sequence: TGTGCCATCAGTTCGACTAGCGGGGTATCTGGGGAGCTGTTTTTT. This codes for CAISSTSGVSGELFF.

The chain couples TRBV27 to TRBJ2-1, with D unresolved. V lost 8 bases and J 4 bases, leaving 18 bases between the germline ends. Germline loops: CDR1 MNHEY, CDR2 SMNVEV (reference sequence). CDR3 length: 15 residues. CDR3 sequence (DNA): TGTGCCAGCTGCCGATCTAGGCCGGTTTACAATGAGCAGTTCTTC. It yields the protein CASCRSRPVYNEQFF.

The V and J genes are TRBV24-1 and TRBJ2-1, with 11 bases identical to TRBD1. Germline lookup yields CDR1 KGHDR and CDR2 SFDVKD. This CDR3 is 16 amino acids long. Trimming cost V 4 bases and J 8 bases; bases outside gene matches: 9. CDR3 DNA: TGTGCCACCAGTGACCTGGGACAGGGGGGGTTGCATGAGCAGTTCTTC. Translation gives CATSDLGQGGLHEQFF.

The genes are TRBV7-2 and TRBJ2-3; 8 nucleotides align to TRBD2. There are 16 residues in the CDR3. Germline CDR1 SGHTA, CDR2 FQGNSA. The V gene end was trimmed by 2 bases and the J gene end by 6 bases; junction bases not matched to a gene: 10. The CDR3 protein is CASSLTPGGPRDTQYF. The CDR3 DNA follows: TGTGCCAGCAGCTTAACCCCGGGGGGGCCAAGGGATACGCAGTATTTT.

This clonotype was seen a few times. The chain recombines TRBV4-3 with TRBJ2-6; tentatively, D is TRBD1 (5 bases). The germline V gene encodes CDR1 LGHNA and CDR2 YSLEER. Trimming removed 1 base from V and 1 base from J, with 14 bases in between. The CDR3 extends over 18 amino acids. The chain's CDR3 is CASSQGAPQESGANVLTF. In nucleotides, the CDR3 is TGCGCCAGCAGCCAAGGGGCCCCACAGGAATCTGGGGCCAACGTCCTGACTTTC.

This clonotype was seen a few times. This rearrangement joins TRBV6-5 to TRBJ2-2; a possible D gene is TRBD2 (5 bases). V lost 2 bases and J 1 base, leaving 8 bases between the germline ends. The CDR3 runs to 15 residues. Per the germline V gene, CDR1 is MNHEY and CDR2 is SVGAGI. CDR3 in DNA: TGTGCCAGCAGTTACCCCGGGGTGAACACCGGGGAGCTGTTTTTT. Protein: CASSYPGVNTGELFF.

This clonotype was observed many times. CDR3 sequence (DNA): TGTGCCAGCAGCTTAGCGGGCGGATTGAACACTGAAGCTTTCTTT. This gives the protein CASSLAGGLNTEAFF. The chain couples TRBV7-9 to TRBJ1-1; D not certain. CDR3 length: 15 amino acids. Trimming removed 0 bases at V and 0 bases at J, with 8 bases between. Germline V gene data show CDR1 as SEHNR and CDR2 as FQNEAQ (reference sequence).

This clonotype was detected only a few times. V usage is TRBV20-1 and J usage is TRBJ2-3; TRBD2 matches 7 bases. Germline CDR1 and CDR2: DFQATT and SNEGSKA (reference sequence). J lost 2 bases, V lost 0 bases, and 14 bases had no gene match. The CDR3 is 18 residues long. CDR3: CSARELLRLAAPTDTQYF. The CDR3 coding sequence is TGCAGTGCTAGAGAACTTTTGAGACTAGCTGCCCCCACAGATACGCAGTATTTT.

This rearrangement joins TRBV5-1 to TRBJ1-6; the match to TRBD1 covers 8 bases. Trimming took 0 bases from V and 11 from J; bases not matched to a gene: 13. The CDR3 has 17 amino acids. Per germline, CDR1 SGHRS and CDR2 YFSETQ. The CDR3 sequence: CASSLATSGGIGTPLHF. The CDR3 DNA reads as TGCGCCAGCAGCTTGGCCACCTCAGGGGGCATTGGGACACCCCTCCACTTT. The full variable domain, its missing parts supplied by reference TRBV5-1 and TRBJ1-6, is KAGVTQTPRYLIKTRGQQVTLSCSPISGHRSVSWYQQTPGQGLQFLFEYFSETQRNKGNFPGRFSGRQFSNSRSEMNVSTLELGDSALYLCASSLATSGGIGTPLHFGNGTRLTVT.

This clonotype occurred a few times. This chain uses TRBV27 with TRBJ1-4; maybe TRBD1 (6 bases). V lost 6 bases and J 5 bases, leaving 13 bases between the germline ends. Germline V lookup: CDR1 MNHEY, CDR2 SMNVEV (reference sequence). The CDR3 runs to 14 residues. The DNA for the CDR3 is TGTGCCAGCAGCCCCGACAGGCTGAATGAAAAACTGTTTTTT. Translating it yields CASSPDRLNEKLFF.

This chain connects TRBV6-2 or TRBV6-3 to TRBJ2-3, with D tentatively TRBD1 or TRBD2 (6 bases each). The CDR3 is 18 residues long. V was clipped by 4 bases and J by 4 bases, with 24 bases between them. From germline, CDR1 is MNHEY and CDR2 SVGEGT. The CDR3 region is CASSSTGAWSAKADTQYF. CDR3 nucleotide sequence: TGTGCCAGCAGTTCGACGGGGGCCTGGAGCGCGAAGGCAGATACGCAGTATTTT.

The chain uses TRBV7-8 and TRBJ2-7; D possibly matches TRBD1 or TRBD2 (5 bases each). This CDR3 contains 16 residues. Germline CDR1 SGHVS, CDR2 FQNEAQ. V was clipped by 3 bases and J by 3 bases, with 18 bases between them. CDR3 protein: CASSLAPEGTDYEQYF. In DNA form, the CDR3 reads TGTGCCAGCAGCTTGGCGCCCGAGGGGACCGACTACGAGCAGTACTTC.

V is TRBV7-2 and J is TRBJ2-1; D gene ambiguous. This CDR3 comprises 17 residues. The germline CDR1 and CDR2 sequences are SGHTA and FQGNSA. V was pared by 0 bases and J by 4 bases, with 16 bases between. CDR3: CASSLARVSTLYNEQFF. CDR3 nucleotide sequence: TGTGCCAGCAGCTTAGCGAGAGTTTCAACACTATACAATGAGCAGTTCTTC. Looking up the rest from reference TRBV7-2 and TRBJ2-1 gives the full variable domain: GAGVSQSPSNKVTEKGKDVELRCDPISGHTALYWYRQSLGQGLEFLIYFQGNSAPDKSGLPSDRFSAERTGGSVSTLTIQRTQQEDSAVYLCASSLARVSTLYNEQFFGPGTRLTVL.

This chain uses TRBV5-1 with TRBJ2-1, with 7 bases that match TRBD2. After removal of 0 bases from V and 14 bases from J, the junction contained 8 bases not matched to a gene. The germline gives CDR1 SGHRS, CDR2 YFSETQ. The CDR3 length is 13 residues. CDR3 sequence: CASSLASGLVKFF. CDR3 DNA: TGCGCCAGCAGCTTGGCGAGTGGACTAGTGAAGTTCTTC.

The rearrangement links TRBV15 to TRBJ2-7; 10 positions match TRBD1. The CDR3 length is 19 residues. With V trimmed by 1 base and J by 2 bases, 14 bases remained unmatched. Germline lookup yields CDR1 LNHNV and CDR2 YYDKDF (reference sequence). CDR3 sequence (DNA): TGTGCCACCAGCAGAGTTGGACAGGGGGGGTCTAGCGGAGCCTACGAGCAGTACTTC. Protein: CATSRVGQGGSSGAYEQYF.

This clonotype was counted a few times. This chain uses TRBV7-2 with TRBJ1-2; TRBD1 matches at 7 bases. This CDR3 has 15 amino acids. The germline gives CDR1 SGHTA, CDR2 FQGNSA. Trimming at V came to 5 bases and at J to 4 bases, leaving 10 bases not matched to a gene. In DNA form, the CDR3 reads TGTGCCAGCAGCCCACAGGGACAGCCTTTCTATGGCTACACCTTC. Protein: CASSPQGQPFYGYTF. Variable domain in full (rest from reference TRBV7-2 and TRBJ1-2): GAGVSQSPSNKVTEKGKDVELRCDPISGHTALYWYRQSLGQGLEFLIYFQGNSAPDKSGLPSDRFSAERTGGSVSTLTIQRTQQEDSAVYLCASSPQGQPFYGYTFGSGTRLTVV.

This clonotype came up a few times. The V call is TRBV10-3, the J call TRBJ2-3, with 10 nucleotides matching TRBD2. The CDR3 runs 18 residues. CDR1 ENHRY and CDR2 SYGVKD come from the germline V gene. J gave up 5 bases and V 3 bases, and 14 bases lay outside the gene matches. CDR3 sequence (DNA): TGTGCCATCAGTGAAAGGGGGCTAGCGGGAGAAAGGAGAGATACGCAGTATTTT. Its translation: CAISERGLAGERRDTQYF.

The chain has TRBV12-3 or TRBV12-4 and TRBJ2-5, with TRBD2 identical over 7 bases. After removal of 4 bases from V and 4 bases from J, the junction contained 3 bases not matched to a gene. The CDR3 has 13 residues. The CDR3 protein is CASSWGEGETQYF. CDR3 coding DNA: TGTGCCAGCAGTTGGGGGGAGGGAGAGACCCAGTACTTC.

The sample holds a few counts of this clonotype. This chain uses TRBV5-1 with TRBJ2-2; the match to TRBD1 covers 7 bases. V lost 3 bases to trimming and J lost 8 bases; unmatched junction nucleotides: 13. The CDR3 has 16 residues. The germline CDR1 and CDR2 sequences are SGHRS and YFSETQ. CDR3 nucleotides: TGCGCCAGCAGCTACGGGACAGCCATCCGGGTGGGGGAGCTGTTTTTT. Residues: CASSYGTAIRVGELFF.

The chain links TRBV5-1 to TRBJ2-7, with a weak D call TRBD1 (6 bases). V was shortened by 4 bases and J by 7 bases, with 18 bases between the two germline ends. Germline CDR1 and CDR2: SGHRS and YFSETQ. The CDR3 contains 14 residues. Here the CDR3 reads CASSPRLQGQEQYF. The CDR3 nucleotides read TGCGCCAGCAGCCCCCGCCTACAGGGTCAAGAGCAGTACTTC. The full variable domain, rest sourced from reference TRBV5-1 and TRBJ2-7, is KAGVTQTPRYLIKTRGQQVTLSCSPISGHRSVSWYQQTPGQGLQFLFEYFSETQRNKGNFPGRFSGRQFSNSRSEMNVSTLELGDSALYLCASSPRLQGQEQYFGPGTRLTVT.

J is TRBJ2-1 and V is TRBV5-1; 9 positions agree with TRBD2. The length of the CDR3 is 14 residues. V gave up 3 bases and J gave up 9 bases; unmatched junction bases: 7. Germline V gene data show CDR1 as SGHRS and CDR2 as YFSETQ. CDR3 region: CASSYPSGEGEQFF. The CDR3 DNA sequence: TGCGCCAGCAGCTACCCTAGCGGGGAGGGTGAGCAGTTCTTC.

This sequence joins TRBV20-1 and TRBJ2-1, with D possibly TRBD2 on 5 matching bases. The CDR3 sequence is 16 residues long. Trimming took off 1 base at V and 1 base at J, with 14 bases between the two ends. CDR1 is DFQATT and CDR2 is SNEGSKA in the germline V gene (reference sequence). The CDR3 spells CSARGGRKGSYNEQFF. The CDR3 region has the DNA TGCAGTGCTAGAGGAGGGCGTAAGGGATCCTACAATGAGCAGTTCTTC.

This clonotype showed up many times. The chain recombines TRBV12-3 or TRBV12-4 with TRBJ2-1; perhaps TRBD2 as D (7 bases). This CDR3 comprises 16 residues. V was trimmed by 6 bases and J by 2 bases, leaving 17 bases between them. The CDR3 bases are TGTGCCAGCAGCCCTAAGAGGGGGGGAACCTACAATGAGCAGTTCTTC. Translated: CASSPKRGGTYNEQFF.

CDR3 nucleotides: TGTGCCAGCACGGGGACAATCTATGGCTACACCTTC. Residues: CASTGTIYGYTF. The chain joins TRBV12-3 or TRBV12-4 to TRBJ1-2, with D tentatively TRBD1 (6 bases). Trimming pared 7 bases from V and 4 bases from J, leaving 10 bases between. This CDR3 is 12 amino acids long.

This clonotype showed up just a few times. The chain carries TRBV6-1 and TRBJ1-4; D perhaps matches TRBD1 (5 bases). This CDR3 has 15 amino acids. V was pared by 6 bases and J by 7 bases, with 18 bases between. The germline gives CDR1 MNHNS, CDR2 SASEGT. CDR3 in amino acids: CASRPGPPLGEKLFF. The CDR3 DNA follows: TGTGCCAGCAGACCGGGACCGCCCTTGGGTGAAAAACTGTTTTTT.